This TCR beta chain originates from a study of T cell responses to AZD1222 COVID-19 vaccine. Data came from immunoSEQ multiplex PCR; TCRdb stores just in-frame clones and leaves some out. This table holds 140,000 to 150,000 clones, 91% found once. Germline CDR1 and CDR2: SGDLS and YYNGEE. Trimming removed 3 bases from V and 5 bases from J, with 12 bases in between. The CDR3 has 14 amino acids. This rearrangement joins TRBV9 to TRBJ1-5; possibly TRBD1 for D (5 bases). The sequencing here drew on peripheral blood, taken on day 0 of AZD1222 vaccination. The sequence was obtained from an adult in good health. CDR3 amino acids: CASSGGTNYQPQHF. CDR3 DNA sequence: TGTGCCAGCAGCGGCGGGACGAACTATCAGCCCCAGCATTTT.